This T cell receptor beta chain was sequenced in a study of T cell changes during pregnancy in multiple sclerosis. As to this clone: At one boundary the junction diverges from the germline segment, which might be a read error.

Here immunoSEQ multiplex PCR was the method, and the copy in TCRdb shows in-frame clones only, minus some. This sample carries approximately 60,000 clones, less than 95% of them seen once, and the ten largest clones take over 5%. The CDR3 sequence is 15 residues long. Germline V lookup: CDR1 MNHEY, CDR2 SVGAGI. Sequenced material: peripheral blood, taken in the third trimester of pregnancy. The chain recombines TRBV6-5 with TRBJ2-7, with 8 nucleotides matching TRBD2. The clonotype originates from a female donor in good health, enrolled as a control in a pregnancy study. The CDR3 sequence: CASSPILAGSSEQYF. CDR3 DNA sequence: TGTGCCAGCAGTCCTATTCTAGCGGGTTCCTCCGAGCAGTACTTC.